The clone carrying this T cell receptor (beta chain) was seen only a few times. An end of the junction does not agree with germline; a read error may underlie this. The CDR3 spans 18 residues. The V gene's germline CDR1 is SEHNR and CDR2 FQNEAQ (reference sequence). This sample was taken from a study of T cells in Graves' hyperthyroidism and ophthalmopathy. Researchers took RNA transcripts and amplified the TCR beta CDR3 regions from them. Primed by the HTBI set, a first-round RT-PCR was run on the TCR CDR3. Each CDR3 protein is one row after TCRdb ran MiXCR on the multiplex PCR reads. The repertoire holds about 500,000 distinct CDR3 sequences, with 16% as singletons.

The rearrangement joins TRBV7-9 to TRBJ1-3; D remains ambiguous. Sequenced sample: blood. The clonotype originates from a young woman with Graves' ophthalmopathy. This CDR3 is CASSLEWPGYSSGSTIYF. CDR3 sequence (DNA): TGTGCCAGCAGCTTAGAGTGGCCGGGGTACTCCTCTGGAAGCACCATATATTTT. Full variable domain (outside the CDR3, taken from reference TRBV7-9 and TRBJ1-3): DTGVSQNPRHKITKRGQNVTFRCDPISEHNRLYWYRQTLGQGPEFLTYFQNEAQLEKSRLLSDRFSAERPKGSFSTLEIQRTEQGDSAMYLCASSLEWPGYSSGSTIYFGEGSWLTVV.